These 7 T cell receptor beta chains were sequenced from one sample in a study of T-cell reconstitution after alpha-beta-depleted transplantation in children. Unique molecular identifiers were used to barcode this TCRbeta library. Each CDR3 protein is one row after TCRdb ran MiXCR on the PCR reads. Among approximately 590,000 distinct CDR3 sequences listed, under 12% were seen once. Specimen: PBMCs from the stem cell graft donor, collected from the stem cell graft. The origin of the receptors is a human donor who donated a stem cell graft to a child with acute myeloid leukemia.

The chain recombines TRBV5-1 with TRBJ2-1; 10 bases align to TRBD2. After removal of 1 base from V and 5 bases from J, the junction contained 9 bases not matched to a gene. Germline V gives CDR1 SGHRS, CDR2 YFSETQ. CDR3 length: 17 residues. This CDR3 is CASSLTPTSGFDNEQFF. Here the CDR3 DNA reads TGCGCCAGCAGCTTGACTCCGACTAGCGGGTTCGACAATGAGCAGTTCTTC.

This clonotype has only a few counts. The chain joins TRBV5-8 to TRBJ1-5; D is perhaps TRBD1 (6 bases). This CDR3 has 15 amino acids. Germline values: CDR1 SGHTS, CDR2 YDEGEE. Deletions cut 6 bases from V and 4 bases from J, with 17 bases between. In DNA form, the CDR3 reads TGTGCCAGCACCCAACAGGGCCTTTGGAATCAGCCCCAGCATTTT. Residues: CASTQQGLWNQPQHF.

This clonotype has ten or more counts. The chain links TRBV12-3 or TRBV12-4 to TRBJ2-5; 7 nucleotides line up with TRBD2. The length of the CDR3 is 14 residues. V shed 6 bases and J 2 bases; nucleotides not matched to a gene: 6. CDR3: CASSPTSAQETQYF. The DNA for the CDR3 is TGTGCCAGCAGCCCCACTAGCGCGCAAGAGACCCAGTACTTC.

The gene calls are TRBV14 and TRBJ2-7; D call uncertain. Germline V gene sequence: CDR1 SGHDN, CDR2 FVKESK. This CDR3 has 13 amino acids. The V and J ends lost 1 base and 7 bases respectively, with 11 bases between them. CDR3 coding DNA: TGTGCCAGCAGCCAAGGTCGTTTGATAGAGCAGTACTTC. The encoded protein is CASSQGRLIEQYF.

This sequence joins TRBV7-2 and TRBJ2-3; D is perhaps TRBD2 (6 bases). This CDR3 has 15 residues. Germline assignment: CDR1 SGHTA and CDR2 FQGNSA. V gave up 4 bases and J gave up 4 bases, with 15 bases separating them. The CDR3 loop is CASSSNLATADTQYF. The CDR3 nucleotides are TGTGCCAGCAGCTCGAACCTAGCGACGGCAGATACGCAGTATTTT.

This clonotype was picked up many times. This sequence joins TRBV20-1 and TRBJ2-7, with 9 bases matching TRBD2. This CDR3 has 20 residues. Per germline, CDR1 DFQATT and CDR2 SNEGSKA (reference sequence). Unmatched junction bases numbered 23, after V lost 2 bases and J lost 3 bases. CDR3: CSARIFRTSARSLQNYEQYF. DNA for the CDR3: TGCAGTGCTAGAATCTTTAGGACTAGCGCGAGGTCCCTGCAAAACTACGAGCAGTACTTC.

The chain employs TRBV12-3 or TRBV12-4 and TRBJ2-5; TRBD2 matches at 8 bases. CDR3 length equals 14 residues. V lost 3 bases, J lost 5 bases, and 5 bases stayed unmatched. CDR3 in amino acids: CASSFISGGETQYF. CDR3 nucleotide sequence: TGTGCCAGCAGTTTTATTTCGGGGGGGGAGACCCAGTACTTC.